Included here is one T cell receptor (beta chain) sequence, with context. Its antigen is not yet known. No per-base quality is available; no much larger clone lies one base away. Library creation used the immunoSEQ multiplex PCR assay. TCRdb took this table from immuneACCESS and kept in-frame rearrangements with V and J called. Such tables lack part of the clones; where checked against another copy, unresolved V genes explain under half of the gap, and the rest is unexplained. The sample data list more than 40,000 clones, and around 92% of these were observed just once. Less than 0.85% of the sample rests with the top ten. The record originates from a study of T cell changes during pregnancy in multiple sclerosis (dated by TCRdb to between 2018 and 2021). Turning to the overall study: In women with multiple sclerosis, the researchers looked at how the T cell repertoire shifted as pregnancy progressed.

The source of this sequence is a female donor with multiple sclerosis, enrolled in a pregnancy study. The specimen comprised CD4+ T cells from peripheral blood mononuclear cells, sampled in the third trimester of pregnancy.

CDR3 sequence: CASSSTGLRGYGYTF. The base sequence is TGTGCCAGTAGTTCCACGGGCCTCCGAGGGTATGGCTACACCTTC. The rearranged chain carries TRBV19 and TRBJ1-2, with no confidently assigned D gene. The V end loses 5 bases and the J end loses 5 bases, and a stretch of 18 bases separates them. Inclusive of the bounding cysteine and phenylalanine, the CDR3 is 15 residues long. The only DNA kept is the CDR3, 45 bases in frame from the first base. Looking up the germline V gene (reference sequence) yields CDR1 LNHDA and CDR2 SQIVND.